The 18 T cell receptor beta chains below come from one sample, sequenced in a study of blood T cells in healthy people across ages. It was with a sample-barcoded 5' primer and a J-beta primer mix that a second PCR of about 6 to 12 cycles was run. Via MiXCR, TCRdb re-called the 5' RACE reads, giving one row per CDR3 protein. The sample comprises 850,000 to 1,300,000 distinct CDR3 sequences, more than 40% of which are singletons, and about 20% rests with the top ten. Material for sequencing was blood. The receptor source for this set is a woman aged 55-75 years in good health.

V and J are TRBV4-1 and TRBJ2-1; 8 bases are a match to TRBD2. Trimming at V came to 0 bases and at J to 5 bases, leaving 6 bases not matched to a gene. Germline V CDR1 and CDR2: MGHRA, YSYEKL. The CDR3 is 16 amino acids. The CDR3 sequence is CASSQEGTRADNEQFF. The CDR3 DNA is TGCGCCAGCAGCCAAGAAGGGACTAGAGCAGACAATGAGCAGTTCTTC.

This clonotype has just one count. This clone may be a read error of a much larger clone one base away. V gene TRBV5-7 combines with J gene TRBJ2-5, with D uncertain. With the DNA end fitting TRBJ2-7 better, the J assignment may be wrong. TRBV5-7 is assigned to the ORF class and has an uncertain function. The CDR3 is 13 amino acids. In nucleotides, the CDR3 is TGTGCCAGCAGCGTGCCACCCACTTACGAGCAGTACTTC. The encoded protein is CASSVPPTYEQYF.

This chain links TRBV12-3 or TRBV12-4 with TRBJ2-4; 10 bases match TRBD2. The CDR3 totals 15 residues. The junction had 15 bases not matched to a gene; V was cut back by 6 bases and J by 13 bases. The CDR3 spells CASSPTGTSAGEQYF. As DNA, the CDR3 is TGTGCCAGCAGCCCAACCGGGACTAGCGCAGGGGAGCAGTACTTC.

The CDR3 DNA reads as TGTGCCAGCAGCCAAACCGGGACAGGAAATTCACCCCTCCACTTT. Its translation is CASSQTGTGNSPLHF. This chain joins TRBV3-1 and TRBJ1-6; 8 bases are a match to TRBD1. The V segment lost 2 bases and the J segment 7 bases; nucleotides outside the gene matches: 4. CDR3 length equals 15 residues. The V gene's germline CDR1 is LGHDT and CDR2 YNNKEL (reference sequence). The whole variable domain, filled in from reference TRBV3-1 and TRBJ1-6, reads DTAVSQTPKYLVTQMGNDKSIKCEQNLGHDTMYWYKQDSKKFLKIMFSYNNKELIINETVPNRFSPKSPDKAHLNLHINSLELGDSAVYFCASSQTGTGNSPLHFGNGTRLTVT.

The chain combines TRBV20-1 with TRBJ1-4; D is unclear. There are 14 residues in the CDR3. V was trimmed by 0 bases and J by 7 bases, leaving 12 bases between them. CDR1 DFQATT and CDR2 SNEGSKA come from the germline V gene (reference sequence). The CDR3 DNA reads as TGCAGTGCTAGAGACGATTCGAATGGTGAAAAACTGTTTTTT. As protein: CSARDDSNGEKLFF.

This chain uses TRBV9 with TRBJ2-7; 11 bases agree with TRBD2. With 0 bases clipped from V and 7 bases from J, the junction kept 3 bases outside the gene matches. In germline, CDR1 is SGDLS, CDR2 YYNGEE. The CDR3 consists of 14 residues. CDR3 nucleotide sequence: TGTGCCAGCAGCGTAGATAGCGGGAGGGATGAGCAGTACTTC. Translation gives CASSVDSGRDEQYF.

CDR3 residues: CASSLPSVRTDTQYF. For the CDR3, the DNA is TGTGCCAGCAGTTTACCCTCCGTTCGCACAGATACGCAGTATTTT. The chain joins TRBV12-3 or TRBV12-4 to TRBJ2-3; D remains ambiguous. The CDR3 loop spans 15 amino acids. Trimming took off 2 bases at V and 1 base at J, with 10 bases between the two ends.

This clonotype was picked up a small number of times. V is TRBV3-1 and J is TRBJ1-2; 7 bases fit TRBD1. CDR1 and CDR2 (germline): LGHDT, YNNKEL (reference sequence). V lost 4 bases and J lost 7; bases outside the gene matches: 6. The CDR3 is made up of 13 amino acids. The CDR3 DNA reads as TGTGCCAGCAGCCTCAGACAGGGCCGTGGCTACACCTTC. It codes for CASSLRQGRGYTF. The full variable domain, its missing parts supplied by reference TRBV3-1 and TRBJ1-2, is DTAVSQTPKYLVTQMGNDKSIKCEQNLGHDTMYWYKQDSKKFLKIMFSYNNKELIINETVPNRFSPKSPDKAHLNLHINSLELGDSAVYFCASSLRQGRGYTFGSGTRLTVV.

In this sample, this clonotype turned up once. This chain connects TRBV18 to TRBJ1-1; perhaps TRBD1 as D (6 bases). Trimming cost V 3 bases and J 1 base, with 15 bases left between them. CDR1 and CDR2 (germline): KGHSH, LQKENI. This CDR3 comprises 16 residues. CDR3: CASSPQPQGKNTEAFF. The CDR3 DNA reads as TGTGCCAGCTCACCCCAACCCCAGGGGAAGAACACTGAAGCTTTCTTT.

The genes are TRBV29-1 and TRBJ1-2; tentative D call: TRBD1 (5 bases). In germline, CDR1 is SQVTM, CDR2 ANQGSEA. The CDR3 runs 13 residues. V was clipped by 6 bases and J by 5 bases, with 16 bases between them. CDR3 sequence: CSVERTGEYGYTF. The CDR3 bases are TGCAGCGTCGAACGGACGGGGGAATATGGCTACACCTTC.

This clonotype was counted a few times. The V and J genes are TRBV7-9 and TRBJ2-1, with D maybe TRBD2 (5 bases). This CDR3 is 18 amino acids long. V was cut by 2 bases and J by 0 bases, with 17 bases left in between. Germline lookup yields CDR1 SEHNR and CDR2 FQNEAQ (reference sequence). The CDR3, as DNA: TGTGCCAGCAGCTTAAGATTAGGACTGTTGAGCTCCTACAATGAGCAGTTCTTC. The encoded protein is CASSLRLGLLSSYNEQFF.

On this clonotype: This may come from a read error, since a much larger clone is one base off. The CDR3 coding sequence is TGCAGTGCTAGACCGGGGGGGAACGATGAAAAACTGTTTTTT. Translation gives CSARPGGNDEKLFF. The rearrangement links TRBV20-1 to TRBJ1-4, with a weak D call TRBD1 (5 bases). Trimming left V 2 bases short and J 6 bases short, with 13 bases between. This CDR3 has 14 residues. Per the germline V gene, CDR1 is DFQATT and CDR2 is SNEGSKA (reference sequence).

V gene TRBV5-1 combines with J gene TRBJ1-5; TRBD1 matches 7 bases. The CDR3 is made up of 14 amino acids. The germline V gene has CDR1 SGHRS and CDR2 YFSETQ. Trimming at V came to 0 bases and at J to 6 bases, leaving 3 bases not matched to a gene. The CDR3 nucleotides read TGCGCCAGCAGCTTGGAAGAGGGGGCTCAGCCCCAGCATTTT. Amino acids: CASSLEEGAQPQHF. The full variable domain, its missing parts supplied by reference TRBV5-1 and TRBJ1-5, is KAGVTQTPRYLIKTRGQQVTLSCSPISGHRSVSWYQQTPGQGLQFLFEYFSETQRNKGNFPGRFSGRQFSNSRSEMNVSTLELGDSALYLCASSLEEGAQPQHFGDGTRLSIL.

This chain joins TRBV25-1 and TRBJ1-2, with D perhaps matching TRBD1 (5 bases). The CDR3 loop spans 13 amino acids. Trimming cost V 6 bases and J 4 bases, with 12 bases left between them. Germline assignment: CDR1 MGHDK and CDR2 SYGVNS. The CDR3 DNA sequence: TGTGCCAGCAGCCGGGGAGGGGCCTATGGCTACACCTTC. Translation: CASSRGGAYGYTF.

In this sample, this clonotype turned up a few times. The chain combines TRBV7-2 with TRBJ2-7; D call uncertain. Germline CDR1 is SGHTA and CDR2 is FQGNSA. V gave up 4 bases and J gave up 5 bases, with 27 bases separating them. This CDR3 region has 18 residues. The CDR3 region is CASSYTTGFLLGPHEQYF. CDR3 DNA: TGTGCCAGCAGCTATACTACCGGATTTCTACTGGGTCCTCACGAGCAGTACTTC.

This chain joins TRBV20-1 and TRBJ2-1; 8 bases fit TRBD2. The J call may be mistaken, given a closer DNA end match to TRBJ2-7. Germline loops: CDR1 DFQATT, CDR2 SNEGSKA (reference sequence). The CDR3 covers 14 residues. Here the CDR3 reads CSARLAGSYNEQYF. Written as DNA, the CDR3 is TGCAGTGCCCGCCTAGCGGGCAGCTACAATGAGCAGTACTTC.

This clonotype was counted only a few times. The chain has TRBV20-1 and TRBJ2-5, with D perhaps TRBD1 (5 bases). This CDR3 has 16 residues. Germline assignment: CDR1 DFQATT and CDR2 SNEGSKA (reference sequence). The V and J ends lost 4 bases and 5 bases respectively, with 23 bases between them. Here the CDR3 DNA reads TGCAGTGCTACCGGTGCCGCGACACGAAAGGGGGAGACCCAGTACTTC. Protein sequence: CSATGAATRKGETQYF.

This sequence joins TRBV29-1 and TRBJ2-7; TRBD1 matches at 9 bases. Germline CDR1 and CDR2: SQVTM and ANQGSEA. The V segment lost 6 bases and the J segment 2 bases; nucleotides outside the gene matches: 14. CDR3 length: 16 amino acids. CDR3 protein: CSVGAPDRGRTYEQYF. CDR3 bases: TGCAGCGTCGGAGCGCCGGACAGGGGCCGAACCTACGAGCAGTACTTC.